Each of the 31 T cell receptor beta chains below was sequenced from the same sample in a study of blood T cell repertoires in COVID-19 (dated by TCRdb to 2018 to 2020). Library generation was performed with the immunoSEQ multiplex PCR assay. Not all clones reach the TCRdb copy of this immuneACCESS table, which keeps in-frame sequences only. Checked studies attribute under half of the gap to unresolved V genes and leave the rest unexplained. Counted in this sample were about 170,000 clones; approximately 86% of them appeared once. The top ten constitute approximately 7% of the sample. Sequences were obtained from peripheral blood. The source is a middle-aged man with active or convalescent COVID-19.

The chain joins TRBV5-4 to TRBJ1-1; 8 nucleotides agree with TRBD1. The CDR3 contains 15 residues. CDR1 is SGHNT, CDR2 YYREEE, per germline (reference sequence). V was pared by 4 bases and J by 7 bases, with 12 bases of the junction left unmatched. The CDR3 coding sequence is TGTGCCAGCAGCAACCCGGGACAGGCGGTGGGTGAAGCTTTCTTT. This translates into CASSNPGQAVGEAFF.

This clone was recorded many times. The CDR3 region has the DNA TGCGCCAGCAGCGCGAATAAGAACACTGAAGCTTTCTTT. Translated, it gives CASSANKNTEAFF. The chain uses TRBV4-3 and TRBJ1-1; D unresolved. The CDR3 loop spans 13 amino acids. CDR1 LGHNA and CDR2 YSLEER come from the germline V gene. The V end was cut by 5 bases, the J end by 1 base, with 8 bases between.

The J gene is TRBJ1-2, the V gene TRBV19; 9 bases line up with TRBD1. J lost 2 bases, V lost 4 bases, and 8 bases had no gene match. Germline V CDR1 and CDR2: LNHDA, SQIVND (reference sequence). This CDR3 contains 16 residues. As DNA, the CDR3 is TGTGCCAGTAGTACGTGGGACAGGGTGATAAACTATGGCTACACCTTC. Its translation: CASSTWDRVINYGYTF.

The chain joins TRBV28 to TRBJ2-5; D gene unclear. V was cut by 2 bases and J by 4 bases, with 11 bases left in between. The CDR3 contains 14 residues. Germline values: CDR1 MDHEN, CDR2 SYDVKM. CDR3 residues: CASSLGQLGETQYF. The CDR3 region has the DNA TGTGCCAGCAGTTTAGGTCAGCTAGGAGAGACCCAGTACTTC.

This chain links TRBV6-2 or TRBV6-3 with TRBJ2-2; 14 nucleotides line up with TRBD2. V was clipped by 2 bases and J by 8 bases; unmatched bases: 7. The CDR3 extends over 17 amino acids. The germline V gene has CDR1 MNHEY and CDR2 SVGEGT. The CDR3 is CASSYNGLAGGAGELFF. Written as DNA, the CDR3 is TGTGCCAGCAGTTACAACGGACTAGCGGGAGGAGCTGGGGAGCTGTTTTTT.

This clone appeared a single time. The V and J genes are TRBV7-2 and TRBJ2-7; TRBD2 is a possible D gene (5 bases). V lost 0 bases and J lost 5, with 8 bases in between. The CDR3 loop spans 13 amino acids. Germline V gene data show CDR1 as SGHTA and CDR2 as FQGNSA. The CDR3 DNA follows: TGTGCCAGCAGCTTAGCGAGGGCTCACGAGCAGTACTTC. The encoded protein is CASSLARAHEQYF. The complete variable domain, with remaining parts taken from reference TRBV7-2 and TRBJ2-7, reads GAGVSQSPSNKVTEKGKDVELRCDPISGHTALYWYRQSLGQGLEFLIYFQGNSAPDKSGLPSDRFSAERTGGSVSTLTIQRTQQEDSAVYLCASSLARAHEQYFGPGTRLTVT.

V gene TRBV3-1 (or the pseudogene TRBV3-2) combines with J gene TRBJ1-4, with TRBD1 identical over 8 bases. V lost 4 bases to trimming and J lost 8 bases; unmatched junction nucleotides: 6. The CDR3 loop spans 14 amino acids. The germline V gene encodes CDR1 LGHDT and CDR2 YNNKEL (reference sequence). CDR3 coding DNA: TGTGCCAGCAGCCCGACAGGGGTTGGCGAAAAACTGTTTTTT. It specifies CASSPTGVGEKLFF.

The genes are TRBV6-5 and TRBJ2-7; D is possibly TRBD1 (6 bases). Germline assignment: CDR1 MNHEY and CDR2 SVGAGI. The CDR3 contains 13 residues. V was shortened by 7 bases and J by 2 bases, with 12 bases between the two germline ends. CDR3 sequence reads: CASTRDNTYEQYF. CDR3 coding DNA: TGTGCCAGCACCAGGGACAACACCTACGAGCAGTACTTC.

The chain is built from TRBV30 and TRBJ1-2; 9 bases line up with TRBD1. The V gene's germline CDR1 is GTSNPN and CDR2 SVGIG (reference sequence). V dropped 4 bases and J dropped 5; count of bases not matched to a gene: 8. This CDR3 comprises 14 residues. The CDR3 here is CAWTAGTGFYGYTF. CDR3 nucleotide sequence: TGTGCCTGGACAGCCGGGACAGGGTTTTATGGCTACACCTTC.

J is TRBJ1-1 and V is TRBV10-3, with 8 bases identical to TRBD1. V was pared by 3 bases and J by 2 bases, with 5 bases of the junction left unmatched. Germline loops: CDR1 ENHRY, CDR2 SYGVKD. This CDR3 is 15 amino acids long. The DNA for the CDR3 is TGTGCCATCAGTGAAACAGGGGGAGATAACACTGAAGCTTTCTTT. Residues: CAISETGGDNTEAFF.

The J gene is TRBJ2-1, the V gene TRBV27; D perhaps matches TRBD2 (5 bases). Germline values: CDR1 MNHEY, CDR2 SMNVEV (reference sequence). There are 13 residues in the CDR3. V was pared by 7 bases and J by 0 bases, with 7 bases between. The CDR3 DNA sequence: TGTGCCAGCAACGGGAACTCCTACAATGAGCAGTTCTTC. This translates into CASNGNSYNEQFF.

The chain couples TRBV15 to TRBJ2-5, with 9 bases lining up with TRBD1. Trimming cost V 3 bases and J 5 bases; bases outside gene matches: 1. In germline, CDR1 is LNHNV, CDR2 YYDKDF (reference sequence). CDR3 length: 13 amino acids. Here the CDR3 reads CATSRGTGETQYF. CDR3 nucleotides: TGTGCCACCAGCAGGGGGACAGGGGAGACCCAGTACTTC. The complete variable domain, with remaining parts taken from reference TRBV15 and TRBJ2-5, reads DAMVIQNPRYQVTQFGKPVTLSCSQTLNHNVMYWYQQKSSQAPKLLFHYYDKDFNNEADTPDNFQSRRPNTSFCFLDIRSPGLGDTAMYLCATSRGTGETQYFGPGTRLLVL.

The V call is TRBV7-9, the J call TRBJ1-2; 7 bases are shared with TRBD1. The CDR3 has 17 residues. The V gene end was trimmed by 6 bases and the J gene end by 5 bases; junction bases not matched to a gene: 18. The V gene's germline CDR1 is SEHNR and CDR2 FQNEAQ (reference sequence). The CDR3 DNA follows: TGTGCCAGCAGACGAAAAACCGGCCGGGACAGAGATTATGGCTACACCTTC. Protein sequence: CASRRKTGRDRDYGYTF.

The chain uses TRBV6-5 and TRBJ1-2; 8 bases are shared with TRBD1. The CDR3 has 14 amino acids. J was trimmed by 1 base and V by 6 bases; bases with no gene match: 4. In germline, CDR1 is MNHEY, CDR2 SVGAGI. CDR3 amino acids: CASRVQGVNYGYTF. In DNA, the CDR3 is TGTGCCAGCAGGGTACAGGGGGTTAACTATGGCTACACCTTC.

The chain uses TRBV5-1 and TRBJ2-4, with TRBD2 matching over 15 bases. Germline loops: CDR1 SGHRS, CDR2 YFSETQ. Unmatched junction bases numbered 4, after V lost 4 bases and J lost 5 bases. The CDR3 covers 16 residues. CDR3 DNA: TGCGCCAGCAGCGGTGGACTAGCGGGAGGGCAAAACATTCAGTACTTC. It specifies CASSGGLAGGQNIQYF.

The J gene is TRBJ1-2, the V gene TRBV9, with D maybe TRBD1 (6 bases). Germline V gives CDR1 SGDLS, CDR2 YYNGEE. The CDR3 spans 11 residues. Trimming cost V 3 bases and J 8 bases, with 8 bases left between them. The CDR3 sequence: CASSDRDGYTF. The CDR3 DNA reads as TGTGCCAGCAGCGACAGGGACGGCTACACCTTC.

V is TRBV5-1 and J is TRBJ1-5; D unclear. V gave up 1 base and J gave up 3 bases, with 11 bases separating them. This CDR3 comprises 15 residues. Germline V CDR1 and CDR2: SGHRS, YFSETQ. For the CDR3, the DNA is TGCGCCAGCAGCTTGTTCGGGGAGACCAATCAGCCCCAGCATTTT. It specifies CASSLFGETNQPQHF.

Only a few counts were recorded for this clone. V usage is TRBV4-1 and J usage is TRBJ1-2, with TRBD1 as a possible D gene (5 bases). The germline V gene encodes CDR1 MGHRA and CDR2 YSYEKL. V was shortened by 5 bases and J by 8 bases, with 18 bases between the two germline ends. The CDR3 spans 14 residues. The CDR3 reads CASSGVRAGHGYTF. The CDR3 nucleotides read TGCGCCAGCAGCGGGGTTAGGGCAGGGCACGGCTACACCTTC.

This clone was observed a single time. The gene calls are TRBV15 and TRBJ2-1; 9 nucleotides agree with TRBD2. The V and J ends lost 3 bases and 4 bases, in that order; junction bases with no gene match: 13. This CDR3 spans 18 amino acids. Per the germline V gene, CDR1 is LNHNV and CDR2 is YYDKDF (reference sequence). In nucleotides, the CDR3 is TGTGCCACCAGCAGGGGGGAAGGCGGGAGGGCCGCATACAATGAGCAGTTCTTC. Protein sequence: CATSRGEGGRAAYNEQFF.

This clone was found once. The rearrangement joins TRBV9 to TRBJ1-6; D uncertain. Trimming pared 0 bases from V and 0 bases from J, leaving 10 bases between. Germline CDR1 reads SGDLS; CDR2 reads YYNGEE. The CDR3 runs to 17 residues. CDR3 protein: CASSVATFPSYNSPLHF. In DNA, the CDR3 is TGTGCCAGCAGCGTAGCTACTTTCCCCTCCTATAATTCACCCCTCCACTTT.

The chain recombines TRBV4-1 with TRBJ1-2, with a possible D match to TRBD1 (6 bases). Germline-derived CDR1 and CDR2 are MGHRA and YSYEKL. The CDR3 is made up of 15 amino acids. V lost 0 bases and J lost 7, with 15 bases in between. CDR3 bases: TGCGCCAGCAGCCAAGATCTACGGGGGGCCTCTGGCTACACCTTC. Amino acid sequence: CASSQDLRGASGYTF.

This clone occurred a few times. The chain has TRBV27 and TRBJ2-5, with TRBD2 identical over 12 bases. The CDR3 has 16 amino acids. Trimming removed 6 bases from V and 1 base from J; junction bases left unmatched: 6. Germline V gene lookup returns CDR1 MNHEY and CDR2 SMNVEV (reference sequence). In nucleotides, the CDR3 is TGTGCCAGCAGACGGACTAGCGGGGCACTCCAAGAGACCCAGTACTTC. It translates to CASRRTSGALQETQYF.

The gene calls are TRBV24-1 and TRBJ2-3; 8 bases align to TRBD1. The CDR3 is 16 amino acids. Trimming removed 3 bases from V and 3 bases from J; junction bases left unmatched: 7. In germline, CDR1 is KGHDR, CDR2 SFDVKD. This CDR3 reads CATSDLTGDRTDTQYF. CDR3 nucleotides: TGTGCCACCAGTGATCTGACAGGGGATAGGACAGATACGCAGTATTTT.

This clone has only a few counts. The chain has TRBV5-4 and TRBJ1-2; D is possibly TRBD1 (5 bases). Germline V gene lookup returns CDR1 SGHNT and CDR2 YYREEE (reference sequence). The CDR3 runs to 13 residues. The germline V and J ends were trimmed by 0 bases and 6 bases, with 9 bases remaining between them. This CDR3 is CASSLARGDGYTF. The CDR3 DNA is TGTGCCAGCAGCTTGGCCCGGGGGGATGGCTACACCTTC. Full variable domain (outside the CDR3, taken from reference TRBV5-4 and TRBJ1-2): ETGVTQSPTHLIKTRGQQVTLRCSSQSGHNTVSWYQQALGQGPQFIFQYYREEENGRGNFPPRFSGLQFPNYSSELNVNALELDDSALYLCASSLARGDGYTFGSGTRLTVV.

The V call is TRBV3-1 (or the pseudogene TRBV3-2), the J call TRBJ2-3, with 9 bases that match TRBD2. The CDR3 is made up of 15 amino acids. V was clipped by 1 base and J by 4 bases; unmatched bases: 3. Germline-derived CDR1 and CDR2 are LGHDT and YNNKEL (reference sequence). CDR3 amino acids: CASSQALAGPDTQYF. The CDR3 DNA is TGTGCCAGCAGCCAAGCCCTAGCGGGGCCAGATACGCAGTATTTT.

V is TRBV4-2 and J is TRBJ1-1; D perhaps matches TRBD1 (6 bases). This CDR3 is built from 16 residues. Germline V lookup: CDR1 LGHNA, CDR2 YNFKEQ. V shed 0 bases and J shed 5 bases, with 16 bases lying between them. CDR3 residues: CASSQDRGGGGTEAFF. CDR3 in DNA: TGTGCCAGCAGCCAAGATCGAGGGGGGGGAGGTACTGAAGCTTTCTTT.

The rearrangement links TRBV12-5 to TRBJ1-2; D is undetermined. The V end was cut by 6 bases, the J end by 7 bases, with 21 bases between. The CDR3 is made up of 15 amino acids. CDR1 is LGHNT and CDR2 is FRNRAP in the germline V gene. As DNA, the CDR3 is TGTGCTAGTGGACAGACCCCTATTTCGGTCGTTGGCTACACCTTC. Its protein is CASGQTPISVVGYTF.

The chain carries TRBV5-1 and TRBJ2-7; TRBD1 aligns across 8 bases. The J segment lost 6 bases and the V segment lost 4 bases, leaving 6 bases of the junction unmatched. This CDR3 spans 13 amino acids. Germline V gene data show CDR1 as SGHRS and CDR2 as YFSETQ. CDR3 in amino acids: CASSPGQGAEQYF. The CDR3 DNA sequence: TGCGCCAGCAGCCCTGGACAGGGCGCCGAGCAGTACTTC.

The rearrangement links TRBV2 to TRBJ2-3; 12 bases are shared with TRBD2. Trimming cost V 2 bases and J 5 bases; bases outside gene matches: 11. The germline V gene has CDR1 SNHLY and CDR2 FYNNEI. This CDR3 has 18 residues. The CDR3 DNA sequence: TGTGCCAGCAGTGAATTGACTAGCGGGGGCCGAAGGCGAGATACGCAGTATTTT. It specifies CASSELTSGGRRRDTQYF.

The J gene is TRBJ2-5, the V gene TRBV18; D is perhaps TRBD2 (6 bases). CDR1 and CDR2 from the germline V gene are KGHSH and LQKENI. Trimming removed 6 bases at V and 4 bases at J, with 12 bases between. The length of the CDR3 is 13 residues. The CDR3 loop is CASSGGFTETQYF. CDR3 coding DNA: TGTGCCAGCTCTGGAGGGTTTACAGAGACCCAGTACTTC.

The chain uses TRBV15 and TRBJ2-7; TRBD1 agrees at 8 bases. CDR1 and CDR2 from the germline V gene are LNHNV and YYDKDF (reference sequence). The CDR3 is made up of 15 amino acids. V lost 2 bases, J lost 4 bases, and 7 bases stayed unmatched. CDR3 in DNA: TGTGCCACCAGCAGACACGACAGGGGTTCGTACGAGCAGTACTTC. It codes for CATSRHDRGSYEQYF.